The clone carrying this TCR beta chain occurred a few times. TCRdb independently ran MiXCR on the RT-PCR reads; one entry per CDR3 protein. The sample has more than 600,000 distinct CDR3 sequences, 11% to 15% seen once. Trimming stripped 7 bases from V and 7 bases from J, with 8 bases between. Germline assignment: CDR1 MNHEY and CDR2 SMNVEV (reference sequence). This CDR3 comprises 12 residues. The specimen sequenced was memory CD4+ T cells from blood. The chain links TRBV27 to TRBJ1-6; D is ambiguous. The clonotype was recovered from a female donor in good health, serving as a healthy control. The CDR3 DNA sequence: TGTGCCAGCAAGAGGGTAAATTCACCCCTCCACTTT. Translating it yields CASKRVNSPLHF.